Below, one T cell receptor beta chain is given with its context. Its matching antigen is unknown. This sample was included in a study of Ad26.COV2.S vaccination and SARS-CoV-2 variants. The study, taken as a whole, reports: While placebo recipients had lower spike-specific TCR breadth, vaccine recipients had more. Measurements of TCR breadth and depth may have given underestimates of the total T cell responses.

Germline-derived CDR1 and CDR2 are KGHSH and LQKENI. The CDR3 length is 16 residues. V lost 6 bases and J lost 2; bases outside the gene matches: 7. This table comes from immunoSEQ multiplex PCR, and its TCRdb copy is limited to in-frame clones, with some not included. The table shows 300,000 to 400,000 clones, with about 86% occurring only once. Described treatment: about 20 received Ad26.COV2.S at low or high dose, single or two shots; several received placebo; per-sample allocation not given. It was on day 63 after the first vaccine or placebo injection that samples were taken. The chain employs TRBV18 and TRBJ2-3; 11 positions match TRBD2. This receptor was identified in a person aged 18 to 59 who received the Ad26.COV2.S COVID-19 vaccine or a placebo. The material was peripheral blood, obtained in a trial of Ad26.COV2.S vaccine versus placebo. The CDR3 region is CASSLSSGGLTDTQYF. The CDR3 bases are TGTGCCAGCTCCCTTTCTAGCGGGGGGCTCACAGATACGCAGTATTTT.